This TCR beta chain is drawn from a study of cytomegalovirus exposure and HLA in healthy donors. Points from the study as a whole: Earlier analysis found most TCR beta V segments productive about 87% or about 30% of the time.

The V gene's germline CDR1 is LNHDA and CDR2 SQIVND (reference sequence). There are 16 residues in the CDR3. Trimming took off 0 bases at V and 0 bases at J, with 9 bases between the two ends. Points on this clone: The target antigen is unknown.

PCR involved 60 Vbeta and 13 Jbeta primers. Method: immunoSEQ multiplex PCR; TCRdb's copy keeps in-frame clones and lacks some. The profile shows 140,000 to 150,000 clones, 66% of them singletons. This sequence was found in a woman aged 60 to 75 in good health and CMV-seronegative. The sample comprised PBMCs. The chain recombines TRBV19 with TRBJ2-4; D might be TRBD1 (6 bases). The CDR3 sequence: CASSIEQGLAKNIQYF. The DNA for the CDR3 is TGTGCCAGTAGTATAGAGCAGGGGCTAGCCAAAAACATTCAGTACTTC.